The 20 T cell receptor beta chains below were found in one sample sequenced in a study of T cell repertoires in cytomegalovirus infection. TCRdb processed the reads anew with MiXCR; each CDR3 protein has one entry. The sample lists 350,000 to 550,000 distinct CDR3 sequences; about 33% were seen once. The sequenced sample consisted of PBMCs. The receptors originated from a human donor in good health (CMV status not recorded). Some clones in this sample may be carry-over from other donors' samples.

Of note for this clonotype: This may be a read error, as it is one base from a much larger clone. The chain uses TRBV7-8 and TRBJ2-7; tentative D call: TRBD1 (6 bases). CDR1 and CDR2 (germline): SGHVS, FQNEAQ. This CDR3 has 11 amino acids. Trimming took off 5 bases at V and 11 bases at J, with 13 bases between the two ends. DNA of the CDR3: TGTGCCAGCAGCCCCGGACAGAAGAAGTACTTC. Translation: CASSPGQKKYF. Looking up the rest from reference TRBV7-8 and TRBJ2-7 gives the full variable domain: GAGVSQSPRYKVAKRGQDVALRCDPISGHVSLFWYQQALGQGPEFLTYFQNEAQLDKSGLPSDRFFAERPEGSVSTLKIQRTQQEDSAVYLCASSPGQKKYFGPGTRLTVT.

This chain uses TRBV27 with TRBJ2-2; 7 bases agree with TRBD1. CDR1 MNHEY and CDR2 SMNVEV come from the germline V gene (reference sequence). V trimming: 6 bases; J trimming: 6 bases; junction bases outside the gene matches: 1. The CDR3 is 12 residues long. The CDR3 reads CASRTGAGELFF. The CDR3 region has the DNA TGTGCCAGCAGAACAGGGGCCGGGGAGCTGTTTTTT.

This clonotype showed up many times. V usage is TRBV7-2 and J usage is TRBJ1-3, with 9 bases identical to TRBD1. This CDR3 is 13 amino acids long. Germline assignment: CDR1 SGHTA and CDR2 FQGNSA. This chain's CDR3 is CAWGDRAGNTIYF. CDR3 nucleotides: TGTGCGTGGGGGGACAGGGCTGGAAACACCATATATTTT.

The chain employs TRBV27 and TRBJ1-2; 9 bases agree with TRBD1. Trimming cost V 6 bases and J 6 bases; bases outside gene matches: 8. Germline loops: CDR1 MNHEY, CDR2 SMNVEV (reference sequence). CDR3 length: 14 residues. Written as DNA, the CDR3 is TGTGCCAGCAGCACAAACAGGGGGCGGCATGGCTACACCTTC. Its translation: CASSTNRGRHGYTF.

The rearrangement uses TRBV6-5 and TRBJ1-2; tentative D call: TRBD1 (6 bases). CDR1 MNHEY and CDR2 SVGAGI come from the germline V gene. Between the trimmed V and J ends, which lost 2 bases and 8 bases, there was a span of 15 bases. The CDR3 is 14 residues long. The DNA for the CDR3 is TGTGCCAGCAGTTACGCAACAGGGTGGGGGGGCTACACCTTC. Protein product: CASSYATGWGGYTF.

The CDR3 coding sequence is TGCGCCAGCAGCCAAGTCCAGGGGACCTCCTACGAGCAGTACTTC. It specifies CASSQVQGTSYEQYF. The rearrangement links TRBV4-1 to TRBJ2-7; tentative D call: TRBD1 (6 bases). Trimming shortened V by 1 base and J by 0 bases, and 10 bases separated the two germline ends. The CDR3 is made up of 15 amino acids. CDR1 and CDR2 (germline): MGHRA, YSYEKL.

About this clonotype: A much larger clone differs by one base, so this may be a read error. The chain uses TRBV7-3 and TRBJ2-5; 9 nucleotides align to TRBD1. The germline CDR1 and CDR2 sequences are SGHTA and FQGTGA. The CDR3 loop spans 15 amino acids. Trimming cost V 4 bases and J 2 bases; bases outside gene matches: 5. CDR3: CASSSQGANQETQYF. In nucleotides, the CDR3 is TGTGCCAGCAGCTCACAGGGGGCGAATCAAGAGACCCAGTACTTC.

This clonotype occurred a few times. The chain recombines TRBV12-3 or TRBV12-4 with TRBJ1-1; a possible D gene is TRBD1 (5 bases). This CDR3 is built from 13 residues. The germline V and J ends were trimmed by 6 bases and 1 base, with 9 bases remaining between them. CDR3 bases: TGTGCCAGCAGAAACACAGGGAACACTGAAGCTTTCTTT. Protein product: CASRNTGNTEAFF.

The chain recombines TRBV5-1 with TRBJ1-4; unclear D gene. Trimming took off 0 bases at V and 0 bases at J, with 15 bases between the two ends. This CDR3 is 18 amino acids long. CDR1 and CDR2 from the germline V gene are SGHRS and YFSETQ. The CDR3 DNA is TGCGCCAGCAGCTTGGAAAGAGCCGGACGTGCAACTAATGAAAAACTGTTTTTT. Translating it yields CASSLERAGRATNEKLFF. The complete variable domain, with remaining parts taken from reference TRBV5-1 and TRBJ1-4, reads KAGVTQTPRYLIKTRGQQVTLSCSPISGHRSVSWYQQTPGQGLQFLFEYFSETQRNKGNFPGRFSGRQFSNSRSEMNVSTLELGDSALYLCASSLERAGRATNEKLFFGSGTQLSVL.

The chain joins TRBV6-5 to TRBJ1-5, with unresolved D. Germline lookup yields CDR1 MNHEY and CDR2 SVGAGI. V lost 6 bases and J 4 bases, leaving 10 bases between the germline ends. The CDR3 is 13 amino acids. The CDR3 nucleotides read TGTGCCAGCAGCTCGGACGGGAATCAGCCCCAGCATTTT. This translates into CASSSDGNQPQHF.

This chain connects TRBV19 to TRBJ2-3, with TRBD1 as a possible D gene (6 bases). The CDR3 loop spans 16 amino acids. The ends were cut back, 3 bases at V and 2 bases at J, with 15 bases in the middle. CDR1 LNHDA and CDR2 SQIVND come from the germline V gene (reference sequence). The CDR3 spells CASSMWTASDTDTQYF. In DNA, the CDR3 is TGTGCCAGTAGTATGTGGACAGCGTCGGACACAGATACGCAGTATTTT.

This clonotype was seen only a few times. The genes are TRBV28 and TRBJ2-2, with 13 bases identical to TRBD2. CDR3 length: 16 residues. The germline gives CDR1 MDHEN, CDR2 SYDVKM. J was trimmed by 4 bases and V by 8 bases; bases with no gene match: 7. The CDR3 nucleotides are TGTGCCAGCCGGACTAGCGGGGGAGAAATCACCGGGGAGCTGTTTTTT. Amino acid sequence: CASRTSGGEITGELFF.

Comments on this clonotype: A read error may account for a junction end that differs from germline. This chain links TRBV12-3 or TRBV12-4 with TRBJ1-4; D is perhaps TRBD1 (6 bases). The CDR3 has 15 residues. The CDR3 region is CANSPGGGVSEKLFF. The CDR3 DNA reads TGTGCCAACAGTCCCGGGGGGGGCGTTAGTGAAAAACTGTTTTTT.

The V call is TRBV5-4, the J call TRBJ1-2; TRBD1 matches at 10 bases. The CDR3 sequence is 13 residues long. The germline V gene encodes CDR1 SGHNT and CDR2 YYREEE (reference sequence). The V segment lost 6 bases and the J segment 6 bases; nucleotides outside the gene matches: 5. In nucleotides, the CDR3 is TGTGCCAGCATCCTGACAGGGGGCAATGGCTACACCTTC. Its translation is CASILTGGNGYTF.

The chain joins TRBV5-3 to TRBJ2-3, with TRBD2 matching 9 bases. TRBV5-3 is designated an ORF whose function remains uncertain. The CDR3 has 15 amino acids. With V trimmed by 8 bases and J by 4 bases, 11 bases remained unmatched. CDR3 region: CASSTTSGAADTQYF. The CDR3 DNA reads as TGTGCCAGCAGCACGACTAGCGGAGCGGCAGATACGCAGTATTTT.

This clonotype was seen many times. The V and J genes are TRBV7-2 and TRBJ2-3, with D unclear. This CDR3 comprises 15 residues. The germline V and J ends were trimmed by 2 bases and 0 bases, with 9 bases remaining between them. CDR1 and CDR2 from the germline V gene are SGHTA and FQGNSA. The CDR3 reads CASSLSRASTDTQYF. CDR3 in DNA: TGTGCCAGCAGCTTAAGTAGAGCTAGCACAGATACGCAGTATTTT. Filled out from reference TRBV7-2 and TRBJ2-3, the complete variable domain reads GAGVSQSPSNKVTEKGKDVELRCDPISGHTALYWYRQSLGQGLEFLIYFQGNSAPDKSGLPSDRFSAERTGGSVSTLTIQRTQQEDSAVYLCASSLSRASTDTQYFGPGTRLTVL.

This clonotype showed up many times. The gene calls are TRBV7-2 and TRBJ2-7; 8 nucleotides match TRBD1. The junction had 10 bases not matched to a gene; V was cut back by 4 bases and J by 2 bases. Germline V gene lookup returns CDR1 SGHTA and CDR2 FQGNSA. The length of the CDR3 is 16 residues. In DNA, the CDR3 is TGTGCCAGCAGCTCCCCCGGGACAGGCCGTACCTACGAGCAGTACTTC. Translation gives CASSSPGTGRTYEQYF.

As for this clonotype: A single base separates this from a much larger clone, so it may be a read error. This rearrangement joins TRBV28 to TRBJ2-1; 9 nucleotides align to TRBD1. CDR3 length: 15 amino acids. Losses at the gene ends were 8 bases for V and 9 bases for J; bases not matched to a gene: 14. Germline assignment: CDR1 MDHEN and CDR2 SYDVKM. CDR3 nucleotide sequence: TGTGCCAGCGCCGCCCGGCACAGGGGGCGCGGTGAGCAGTTCTTC. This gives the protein CASAARHRGRGEQFF.

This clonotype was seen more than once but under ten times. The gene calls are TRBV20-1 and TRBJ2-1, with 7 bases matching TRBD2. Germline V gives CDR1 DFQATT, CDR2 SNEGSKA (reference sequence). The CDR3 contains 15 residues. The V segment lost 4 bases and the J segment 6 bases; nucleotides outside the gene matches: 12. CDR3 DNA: TGCAGTGCTATCCGACTAGCCCCACCATCCAATGAGCAGTTCTTC. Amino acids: CSAIRLAPPSNEQFF.

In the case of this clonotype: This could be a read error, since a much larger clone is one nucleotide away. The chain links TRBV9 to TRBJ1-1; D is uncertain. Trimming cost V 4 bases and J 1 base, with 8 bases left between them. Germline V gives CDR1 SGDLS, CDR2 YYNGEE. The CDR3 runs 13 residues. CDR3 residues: CASSQAENTEAFF. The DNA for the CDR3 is TGTGCCAGCAGCCAGGCGGAGAACACTGAAGCTTTCTTT.